One sample yielded the 10 T cell receptor beta chains listed below, sequenced in a study of low-dose radiotherapy and immunotherapy resistance in tumors (dated by TCRdb to between 2020 and 2023). Sequencing relied on an Illumina MiniSeq. First-strand cDNA was synthesized using Superscript III and a set of TRAV- and TRBV-specific primers, so that both TCRalpha and TCRbeta chains were covered. TCRs were amplified with Phusion for approximately 21 PCR cycles, with a constant-region primer paired with the adapter attached to the V primers. In-frame beta chains were kept once TCRdb had trimmed the public reads at Q25 with fastp and called clones with MiXCR. Each entry merges the rows of one CDR3 protein and shows their most common DNA and genes. Recorded for this sample are 100,000 or so distinct CDR3 sequences; 9.4% of them occurred a single time. Together, the top ten hold around 0.93% of the sample.

This specimen's time point label, interpreted: before trial treatment. Specimen: PBMCs, collected before treatment. The receptors stem from a male donor with prostate cancer.

The table lists this clonotype with many counts. V and J are TRBV19 and TRBJ2-2; D ambiguous. Germline CDR1 LNHDA, CDR2 SQIVND (reference sequence). This CDR3 is 13 amino acids long. The germline V and J ends were trimmed by 8 bases and 5 bases, with 12 bases remaining between them. This CDR3 reads CASLKTLTGELFF. The CDR3 DNA sequence: TGTGCCAGTCTGAAAACACTTACCGGGGAGCTGTTTTTT.

This clonotype was observed many times. The V and J genes are TRBV7-8 and TRBJ2-7, with no clear D. The CDR3 runs to 13 residues. V gave up 1 base and J gave up 6 bases, with 10 bases separating them. The germline V gene has CDR1 SGHVS and CDR2 FQNEAQ. The DNA for the CDR3 is TGTGCCAGCAGCTTAGGTATGCGCGGCGAGCAGTACTTC. This sequence encodes CASSLGMRGEQYF.

The sample holds many counts of this clonotype. The J gene is TRBJ2-2, the V gene TRBV27; no reliable D call. The CDR3 is 11 residues long. Germline V gene lookup returns CDR1 MNHEY and CDR2 SMNVEV (reference sequence). V gave up 6 bases and J gave up 7 bases, with 6 bases separating them. CDR3 DNA sequence: TGTGCCAGCAGCTCGGGCGGGGAGCTGTTTTTT. The encoded protein is CASSSGGELFF.

Many counts were recorded for this clonotype. The chain links TRBV6-2 or TRBV6-3 to TRBJ2-3; the D gene is possibly TRBD1 (5 bases). V was cut by 10 bases and J by 1 base, with 12 bases left in between. This CDR3 has 13 residues. The germline CDR1 and CDR2 sequences are MNHEY and SVGEGT. The CDR3 is CATQDSGTDTQYF. CDR3 coding DNA: TGTGCCACGCAAGACAGTGGCACAGATACGCAGTATTTT.

The table lists this clonotype with many counts. This chain connects TRBV12-3 or TRBV12-4 to TRBJ2-1, with 14 bases lining up with TRBD2. With 7 bases clipped from V and 7 bases from J, the junction kept 6 bases outside the gene matches. The CDR3 extends over 15 amino acids. Here the CDR3 reads CASNPGLAGVNEQFF. CDR3 DNA: TGTGCCAGCAACCCGGGACTAGCGGGAGTTAATGAGCAGTTCTTC.

This clonotype appeared many times. V usage is TRBV20-1 and J usage is TRBJ2-3; 13 nucleotides agree with TRBD2. The germline V gene has CDR1 DFQATT and CDR2 SNEGSKA (reference sequence). The CDR3 runs to 20 residues. V lost 1 base to trimming and J lost 6 bases; unmatched junction nucleotides: 19. The CDR3 here is CSARVLFGTSGDPRPDTQYF. CDR3 coding DNA: TGCAGTGCTAGAGTCCTTTTCGGGACTAGCGGGGACCCCCGTCCGGATACGCAGTATTTT.

The chain is built from TRBV7-3 and TRBJ2-1; D is perhaps TRBD1 or TRBD2 (7 bases each). Germline V CDR1 and CDR2: SGHTA, FQGTGA. Trimming pared 4 bases from V and 12 bases from J, leaving 13 bases between. The CDR3 runs 12 residues. CDR3 amino acids: CASSSPGGGQFF. In DNA form, the CDR3 reads TGTGCCAGCAGCTCCCCAGGGGGGGGGCAGTTCTTC.

This clonotype was seen ten or more times. This chain uses TRBV20-1 with TRBJ2-5; no reliable D call. V was shortened by 1 base and J by 4 bases, with 7 bases between the two germline ends. The germline V gene has CDR1 DFQATT and CDR2 SNEGSKA (reference sequence). CDR3 length: 12 residues. CDR3 DNA: TGCAGTGCTAGAGGGGTAGGAGAGACCCAGTACTTC. Residues: CSARGVGETQYF.

This clonotype came up many times. V gene TRBV29-1 combines with J gene TRBJ2-1, with TRBD1 matching over 7 bases. Germline V gene sequence: CDR1 SQVTM, CDR2 ANQGSEA. CDR3 length: 14 amino acids. J gave up 4 bases and V 7 bases, and 10 bases lay outside the gene matches. The CDR3 sequence: CSAWTGSSYNEQFF. CDR3 DNA: TGCAGCGCCTGGACAGGCTCTTCTTACAATGAGCAGTTCTTC.

This clonotype appeared many times. The chain combines TRBV2 with TRBJ1-6, with D possibly matching TRBD1 (6 bases). Trimming removed 6 bases at V and 7 bases at J, with 13 bases between. The CDR3 is 14 residues long. Looked up from germline, CDR1 is SNHLY and CDR2 is FYNNEI. The CDR3 region has the DNA TGTGCCAGCAGCAAGGGACAAGGGAATTCACCCCTCCACTTT. Protein sequence: CASSKGQGNSPLHF.